One and the same sample provided the 12 T cell receptor beta chains below, sequenced in a study of blood T cells in healthy people across ages. A second PCR of about 7 to 11 cycles used a sample-barcoded 5' primer and a J-beta primer mix. From the 5' RACE reads, TCRdb called clonotypes with MiXCR, one entry per CDR3 protein. The sample has about 1,400,000 distinct CDR3 sequences, approximately 38% seen once. Sequencing used blood. The receptor source for this set is a woman aged 18-29 years in good health.

This clonotype has a handful of counts. The chain is built from TRBV4-1 and TRBJ1-1; D is ambiguous. Trimming shortened V by 0 bases and J by 2 bases, and 7 bases separated the two germline ends. CDR3 length: 14 residues. Germline V gene sequence: CDR1 MGHRA, CDR2 YSYEKL. The CDR3 loop reads CASSQDAGNTEAFF. The DNA for the CDR3 is TGCGCCAGCAGCCAAGATGCGGGTAACACTGAAGCTTTCTTT.

This clonotype was detected only a few times. The rearrangement joins TRBV6-5 to TRBJ1-6, with TRBD1 matching 9 bases. CDR1 and CDR2 (germline): MNHEY, SVGAGI. This CDR3 is 18 amino acids long. V was clipped by 2 bases and J by 7 bases; unmatched bases: 12. CDR3 bases: TGTGCCAGCAGTTACGAACCGGGACAGGGTTTAGGGAATTCACCCCTCCACTTT. Translated, it gives CASSYEPGQGLGNSPLHF.

This clonotype was found a few times. The CDR3 DNA reads as TGTGCCAGCAGTTCGACTAGCGGGGCCTACGAGCAGTACTTC. This codes for CASSSTSGAYEQYF. This chain joins TRBV6-1 and TRBJ2-7, with TRBD2 matching 11 bases. Looked up from germline, CDR1 is MNHNS and CDR2 is SASEGT. CDR3 length: 14 amino acids. V lost 5 bases, J lost 2 bases, and 2 bases stayed unmatched.

The J gene is TRBJ1-4, the V gene TRBV3-1, with D unresolved. Germline lookup yields CDR1 LGHDT and CDR2 YNNKEL (reference sequence). Trimming took 1 base from V and 8 from J, leaving 5 bases between them. The length of the CDR3 is 12 residues. The CDR3: CASSQGKEKLFF. Here the CDR3 DNA reads TGTGCCAGCAGCCAAGGGAAGGAAAAACTGTTTTTT.

V usage is TRBV28 and J usage is TRBJ1-2, with a possible D match to TRBD1 (5 bases). Trimming took 5 bases from V and 4 from J, leaving 14 bases between them. CDR1 is MDHEN and CDR2 is SYDVKM in the germline V gene. This CDR3 is 14 amino acids long. The CDR3 DNA reads as TGTGCCAGCAGTCCCACGGGACCGGCCTATGGCTACACCTTC. This codes for CASSPTGPAYGYTF.

The chain couples TRBV7-9 to TRBJ2-2; tentatively, D is TRBD2 (5 bases). Trimming cost V 5 bases and J 1 base, with 14 bases left between them. CDR1 SEHNR and CDR2 FQNEAQ come from the germline V gene (reference sequence). The CDR3 extends over 16 amino acids. This CDR3 reads CASSTKASRNTGELFF. CDR3 DNA sequence: TGTGCCAGCAGCACAAAGGCTAGCCGGAACACCGGGGAGCTGTTTTTT.

V gene TRBV12-3 or TRBV12-4 combines with J gene TRBJ2-5, with TRBD1 as a possible D gene (5 bases). The length of the CDR3 is 13 residues. Trimming took off 8 bases at V and 2 bases at J, with 12 bases between the two ends. DNA of the CDR3: TGTGCCAGCGGGGCCCAATATCAAGAGACCCAGTACTTC. The encoded protein is CASGAQYQETQYF.

In its sample, this clonotype was seen a few times. This sequence joins TRBV12-3 or TRBV12-4 and TRBJ1-2; tentative D call: TRBD1 (5 bases). CDR3 size: 17 residues. Trimming took 2 bases from V and 1 from J, leaving 17 bases between them. The CDR3 DNA reads TGTGCCAGCAGTTTAACTTACGCCGGGGGGTTTAACTATGGCTACACCTTC. Protein: CASSLTYAGGFNYGYTF.

The J gene is TRBJ2-3, the V gene TRBV7-2; 13 bases agree with TRBD2. This CDR3 comprises 16 residues. Germline lookup yields CDR1 SGHTA and CDR2 FQGNSA. J gave up 4 bases and V 5 bases, and 6 bases lay outside the gene matches. CDR3 loop: CASSPWTSGRSDTQYF. CDR3 DNA sequence: TGTGCCAGCAGCCCTTGGACTAGCGGGAGATCAGATACGCAGTATTTT.

The rearrangement links TRBV5-1 to TRBJ2-2; D might be TRBD2 (5 bases). The germline V and J ends were trimmed by 1 base and 6 bases, with 19 bases remaining between them. The CDR3 length is 17 residues. In germline, CDR1 is SGHRS, CDR2 YFSETQ. CDR3 bases: TGCGCCAGCAGCTTGTTTTCTCAGCGGAACGTCCCCGGGGAGCTGTTTTTT. Protein sequence: CASSLFSQRNVPGELFF. Combining the CDR3 with reference TRBV5-1 and TRBJ2-2 gives the whole variable domain KAGVTQTPRYLIKTRGQQVTLSCSPISGHRSVSWYQQTPGQGLQFLFEYFSETQRNKGNFPGRFSGRQFSNSRSEMNVSTLELGDSALYLCASSLFSQRNVPGELFFGEGSRLTVL.

This clonotype has a handful of counts. V is TRBV7-8 and J is TRBJ2-1; D gene ambiguous. Per germline, CDR1 SGHVS and CDR2 FQNEAQ. The CDR3 runs to 14 residues. With 7 bases removed from V and 10 bases from J, the gap between germline ends came to 20 bases. Written as DNA, the CDR3 is TGTGCCAGCAACTCTATACATTGGGGTGGCGAGCAGTTCTTC. This sequence encodes CASNSIHWGGEQFF.

This sequence joins TRBV7-3 and TRBJ2-2, with TRBD1 identical over 9 bases. Trimming removed 0 bases from V and 4 bases from J; junction bases left unmatched: 12. The CDR3 runs 19 residues. Looked up from germline, CDR1 is SGHTA and CDR2 is FQGTGA. CDR3 in amino acids: CASSLTFPRQGGSTGELFF. In DNA, the CDR3 is TGTGCCAGCAGCTTAACGTTTCCCAGACAGGGGGGAAGCACCGGGGAGCTGTTTTTT.